This T cell receptor beta chain originates from a study of T cells expressing NK-cell markers. The wider study: Seropositivity for HCMV was found in seven of the eight sequenced donors, with one seronegative.

Findings of the study overall: In about six donors, dominant CD3+CD56+NKG2C+ clones formed about 1.0-8% of CD8+ cells. Dominance of the CD3+CD56-NKG2C+ fraction by these clonotypes also held in a handful of donors.

About this clonotype: Its antigen is still unknown.

Germline V gene data show CDR1 as MNHEY and CDR2 as SVGEGT. The CDR3 length is 16 residues. The TCR beta cDNA came from 5'RACE template switching with UMIs. TCRdb re-called the 5' RACE reads and gives one entry per CDR3 protein, without DNA. The sample table includes 400,000 to 500,000 distinct CDR3 sequences. Sequencing was carried out using blood T cells: a sorted CD56 or NKG2C T cell subset, CD4+ or CD8+ T cells, or bulk PBMC T cells (not recorded which). The chain uses TRBV6-2 or TRBV6-3 and TRBJ2-1; TCRdb outputs TRBD1, but without DNA this stays unchecked. The sequence derives from a woman aged 18 to 69 in good health. The CDR3 spells CASSYPGQAKGNEQFF.